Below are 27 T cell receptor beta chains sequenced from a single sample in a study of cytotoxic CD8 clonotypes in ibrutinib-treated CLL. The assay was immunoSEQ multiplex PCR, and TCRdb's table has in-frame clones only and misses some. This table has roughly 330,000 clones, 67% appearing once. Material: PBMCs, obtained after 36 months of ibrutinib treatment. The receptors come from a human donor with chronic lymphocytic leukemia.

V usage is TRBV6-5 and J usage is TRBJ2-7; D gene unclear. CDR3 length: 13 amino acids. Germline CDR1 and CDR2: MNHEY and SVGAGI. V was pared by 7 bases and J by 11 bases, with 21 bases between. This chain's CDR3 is CASISLYGRKEYF. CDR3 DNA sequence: TGTGCCAGCATTTCTCTTTATGGCAGGAAGGAGTACTTC.

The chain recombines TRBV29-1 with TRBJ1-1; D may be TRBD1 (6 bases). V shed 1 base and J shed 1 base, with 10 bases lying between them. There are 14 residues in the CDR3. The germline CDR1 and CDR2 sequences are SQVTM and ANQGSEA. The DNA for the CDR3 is TGCAGCGTTGAAGGGGGGCGAACGAACACTGAAGCTTTCTTT. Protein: CSVEGGRTNTEAFF.

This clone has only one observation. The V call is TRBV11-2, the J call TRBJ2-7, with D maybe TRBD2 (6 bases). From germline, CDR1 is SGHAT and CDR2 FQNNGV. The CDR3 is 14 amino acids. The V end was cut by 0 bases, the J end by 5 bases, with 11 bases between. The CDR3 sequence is CASSLDSGSHEQYF. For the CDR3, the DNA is TGTGCCAGCAGCTTAGACAGCGGGTCCCACGAGCAGTACTTC.

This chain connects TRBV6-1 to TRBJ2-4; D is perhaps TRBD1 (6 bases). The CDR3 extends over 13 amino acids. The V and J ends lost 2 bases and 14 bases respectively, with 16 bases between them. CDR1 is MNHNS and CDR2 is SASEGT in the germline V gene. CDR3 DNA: TGTGCCAGCAGTGAAAAGGTCAGGGGCAGGGAGTACTTC. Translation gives CASSEKVRGREYF.

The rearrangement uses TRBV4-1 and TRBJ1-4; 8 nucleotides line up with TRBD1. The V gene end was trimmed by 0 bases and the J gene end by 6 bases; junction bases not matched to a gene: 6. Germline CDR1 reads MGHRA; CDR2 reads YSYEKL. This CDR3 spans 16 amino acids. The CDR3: CASSQDWAGGDEKLFF. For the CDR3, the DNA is TGCGCCAGCAGCCAAGATTGGGCAGGGGGCGATGAAAAACTGTTTTTT.

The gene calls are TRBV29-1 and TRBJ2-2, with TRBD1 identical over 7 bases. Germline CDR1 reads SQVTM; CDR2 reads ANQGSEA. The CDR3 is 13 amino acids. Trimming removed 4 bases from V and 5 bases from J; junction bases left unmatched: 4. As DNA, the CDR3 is TGCAGCGTTGCCAGGGGGAAGACCGGGGAGCTGTTTTTT. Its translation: CSVARGKTGELFF.

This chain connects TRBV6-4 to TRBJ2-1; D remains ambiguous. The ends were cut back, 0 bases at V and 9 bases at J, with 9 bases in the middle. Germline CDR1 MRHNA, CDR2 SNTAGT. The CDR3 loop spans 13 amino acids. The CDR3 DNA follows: TGTGCCAGCAGTGACTCATGGGGATTTGAGCAGTTCTTC. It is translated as CASSDSWGFEQFF.

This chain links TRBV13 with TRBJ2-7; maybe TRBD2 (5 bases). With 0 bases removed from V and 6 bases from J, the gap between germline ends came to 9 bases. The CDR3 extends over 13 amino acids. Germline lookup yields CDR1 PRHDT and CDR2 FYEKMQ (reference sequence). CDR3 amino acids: CASSLGTRAEQYF. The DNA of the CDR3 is TGTGCCAGCAGCTTAGGCACGAGGGCCGAGCAGTACTTC.

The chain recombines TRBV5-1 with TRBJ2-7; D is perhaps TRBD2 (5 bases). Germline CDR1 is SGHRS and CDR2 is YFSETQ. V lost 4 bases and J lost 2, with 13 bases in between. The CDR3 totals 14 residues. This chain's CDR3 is CASSAEGRAYEQYF. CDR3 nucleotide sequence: TGCGCCAGCAGCGCAGAGGGTAGGGCCTACGAGCAGTACTTC.

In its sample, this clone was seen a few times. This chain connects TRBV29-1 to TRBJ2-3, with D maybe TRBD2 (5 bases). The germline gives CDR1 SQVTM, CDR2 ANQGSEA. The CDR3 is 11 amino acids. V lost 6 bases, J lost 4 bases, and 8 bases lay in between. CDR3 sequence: CSVPRADTQYF. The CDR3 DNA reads TGCAGCGTCCCGCGGGCAGATACGCAGTATTTT.

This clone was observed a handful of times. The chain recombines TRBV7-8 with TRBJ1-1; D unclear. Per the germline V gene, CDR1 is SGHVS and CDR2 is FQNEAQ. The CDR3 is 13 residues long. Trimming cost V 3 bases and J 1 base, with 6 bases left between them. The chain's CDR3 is CASSLWWNTEAFF. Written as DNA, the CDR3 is TGTGCCAGCAGCTTGTGGTGGAACACTGAAGCTTTCTTT.

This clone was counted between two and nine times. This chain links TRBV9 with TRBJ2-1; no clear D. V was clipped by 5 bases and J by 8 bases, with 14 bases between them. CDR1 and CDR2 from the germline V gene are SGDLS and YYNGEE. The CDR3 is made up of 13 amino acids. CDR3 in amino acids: CASSTYRGDEQFF. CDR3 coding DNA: TGTGCCAGCAGTACCTACAGAGGCGATGAGCAGTTCTTC.

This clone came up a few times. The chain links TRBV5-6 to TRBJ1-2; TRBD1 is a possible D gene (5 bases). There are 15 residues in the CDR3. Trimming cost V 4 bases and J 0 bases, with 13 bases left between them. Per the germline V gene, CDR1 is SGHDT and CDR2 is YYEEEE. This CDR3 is CASSETGTANYGYTF. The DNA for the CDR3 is TGTGCCAGCAGCGAAACCGGGACGGCTAACTATGGCTACACCTTC.

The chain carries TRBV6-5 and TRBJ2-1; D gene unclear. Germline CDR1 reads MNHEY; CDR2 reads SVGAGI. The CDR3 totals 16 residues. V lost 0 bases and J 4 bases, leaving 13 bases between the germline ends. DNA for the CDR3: TGTGCCAGCAGTTACTCGGCGGTAGCAGCGTACAATGAGCAGTTCTTC. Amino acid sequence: CASSYSAVAAYNEQFF.

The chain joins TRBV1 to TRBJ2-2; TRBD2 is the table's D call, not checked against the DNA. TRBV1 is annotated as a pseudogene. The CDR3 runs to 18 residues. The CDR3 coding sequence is TGCACCAGCAGCCAAGTGATAGCGGGAGGATTAAACACCGGGGAGCTGTTTTTT. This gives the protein CTSSQVIAGGLNTGELFF.

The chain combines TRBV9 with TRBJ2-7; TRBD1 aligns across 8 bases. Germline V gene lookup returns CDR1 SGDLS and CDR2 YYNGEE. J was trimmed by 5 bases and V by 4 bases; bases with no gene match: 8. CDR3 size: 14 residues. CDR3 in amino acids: CASSPRTGSHEQYF. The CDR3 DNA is TGTGCCAGCAGCCCTCGGACAGGGTCCCACGAGCAGTACTTC.

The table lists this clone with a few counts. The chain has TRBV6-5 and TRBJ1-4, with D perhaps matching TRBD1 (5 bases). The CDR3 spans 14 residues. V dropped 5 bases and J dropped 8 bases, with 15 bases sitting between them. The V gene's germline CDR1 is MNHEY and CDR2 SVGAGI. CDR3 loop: CASSDGGLEEKLFF. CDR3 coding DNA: TGTGCCAGCAGTGACGGGGGACTAGAAGAAAAACTGTTTTTT.

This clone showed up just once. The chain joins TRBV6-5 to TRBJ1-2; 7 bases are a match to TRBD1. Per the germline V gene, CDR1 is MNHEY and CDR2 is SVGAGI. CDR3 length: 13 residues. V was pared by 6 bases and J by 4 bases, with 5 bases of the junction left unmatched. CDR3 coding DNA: TGTGCCAGCAGCCCGGGACAGATCTATGGCTACACCTTC. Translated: CASSPGQIYGYTF.

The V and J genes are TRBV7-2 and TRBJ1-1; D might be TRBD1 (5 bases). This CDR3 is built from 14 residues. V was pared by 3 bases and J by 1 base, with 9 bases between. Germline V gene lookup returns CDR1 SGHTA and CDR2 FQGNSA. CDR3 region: CASSFEQENTEAFF. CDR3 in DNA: TGTGCCAGCAGCTTTGAACAGGAGAACACTGAAGCTTTCTTT.

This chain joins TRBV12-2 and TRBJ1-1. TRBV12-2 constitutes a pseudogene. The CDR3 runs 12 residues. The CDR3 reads CASRLAPTEAFF. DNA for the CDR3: TGTGCAAGTCGCTTAGCGCCAACTGAAGCTTTCTTT.

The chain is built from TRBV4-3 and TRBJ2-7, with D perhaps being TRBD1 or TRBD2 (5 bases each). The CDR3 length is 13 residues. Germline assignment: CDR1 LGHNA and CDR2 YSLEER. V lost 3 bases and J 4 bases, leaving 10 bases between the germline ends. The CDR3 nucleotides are TGCGCCAGCAGCCACCGGGACGTTTACGAGCAGTACTTC. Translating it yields CASSHRDVYEQYF.

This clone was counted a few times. CDR3 nucleotides: TGTGCCAGCAGCCGTGGGACAGGGGGAGCGGATACGCAGTATTTT. Its translation is CASSRGTGGADTQYF. The chain recombines TRBV5-5 with TRBJ2-3; 11 bases are a match to TRBD1. Germline V gene lookup returns CDR1 SGHKS and CDR2 YYEKEE (reference sequence). After removal of 4 bases from V and 6 bases from J, the junction contained 7 bases not matched to a gene. CDR3 length: 15 residues.

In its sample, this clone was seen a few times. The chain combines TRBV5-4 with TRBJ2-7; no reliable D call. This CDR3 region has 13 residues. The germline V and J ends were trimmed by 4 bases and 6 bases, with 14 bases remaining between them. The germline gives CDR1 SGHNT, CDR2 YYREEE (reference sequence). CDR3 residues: CASSLTLQSEQYF. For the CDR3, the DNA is TGTGCCAGCAGCCTCACCTTACAGAGCGAGCAGTACTTC.

CDR3: CASSLVPGNEQYF. DNA of the CDR3: TGTGCCAGCAGCTTAGTTCCGGGGAACGAGCAGTACTTC. This chain uses TRBV13 with TRBJ2-7; weak D call: TRBD2 (5 bases). Germline V gives CDR1 PRHDT, CDR2 FYEKMQ (reference sequence). The CDR3 length is 13 residues. V gave up 1 base and J gave up 5 bases, with 9 bases separating them.

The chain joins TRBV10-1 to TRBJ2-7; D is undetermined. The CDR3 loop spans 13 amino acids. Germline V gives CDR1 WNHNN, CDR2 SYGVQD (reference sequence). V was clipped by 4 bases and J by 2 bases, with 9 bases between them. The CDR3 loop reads CASSATGTYEQYF. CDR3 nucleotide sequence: TGCGCCAGCAGTGCAACGGGTACCTACGAGCAGTACTTC.

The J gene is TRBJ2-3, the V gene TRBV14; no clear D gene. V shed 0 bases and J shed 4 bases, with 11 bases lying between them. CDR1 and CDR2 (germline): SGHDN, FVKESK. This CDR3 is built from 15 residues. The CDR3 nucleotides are TGTGCCAGCAGCCAAGAGTGGACCGGCCCAGATACGCAGTATTTT. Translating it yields CASSQEWTGPDTQYF.

The CDR3 coding sequence is TGCGCCAGCAGCTTCACAGGGGGCGAGGCTTTCTTT. It yields the protein CASSFTGGEAFF. V gene TRBV5-1 combines with J gene TRBJ1-1; TRBD1 agrees at 9 bases. From germline, CDR1 is SGHRS and CDR2 YFSETQ. V gave up 2 bases and J gave up 11 bases; unmatched junction bases: 4. The CDR3 is 12 residues long.